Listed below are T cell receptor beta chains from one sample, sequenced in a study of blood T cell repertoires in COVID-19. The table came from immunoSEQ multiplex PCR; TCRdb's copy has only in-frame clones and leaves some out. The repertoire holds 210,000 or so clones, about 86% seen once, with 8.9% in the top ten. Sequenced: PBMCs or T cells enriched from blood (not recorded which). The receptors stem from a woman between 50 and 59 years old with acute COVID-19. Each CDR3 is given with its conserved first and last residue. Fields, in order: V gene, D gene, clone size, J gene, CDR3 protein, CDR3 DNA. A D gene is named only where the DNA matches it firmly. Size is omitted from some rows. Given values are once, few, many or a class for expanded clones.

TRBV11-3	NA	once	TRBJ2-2	CASSLGTQNTGELFF	TGTGCCAGCAGCCTCGGGACTCAGAACACCGGGGAGCTGTTTTTT
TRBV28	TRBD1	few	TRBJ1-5	CASRPDRAAQSNQPQHF	TGTGCCAGCAGGCCAGACAGGGCCGCTCAGAGCAATCAGCCCCAGCATTTT
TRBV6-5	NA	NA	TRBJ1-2	CASSPRAGPYGYTF	TGTGCCAGCAGTCCCAGGGCGGGGCCCTATGGCTACACCTTC
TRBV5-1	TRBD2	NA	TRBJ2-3	CASSDTSGADTQYF	TGCGCCAGCAGCGATACTAGCGGGGCAGATACGCAGTATTTT
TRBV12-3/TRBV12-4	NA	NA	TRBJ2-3	CASSRGEGDTQYF	TGTGCCAGCAGCCGGGGAGAGGGAGATACGCAGTATTTT
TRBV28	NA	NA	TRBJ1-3	CASSFPGFTSGNTIYF	TGTGCCAGCAGTTTCCCAGGGTTTACGTCTGGAAACACCATATATTTT
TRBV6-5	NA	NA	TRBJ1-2	CASSPGGAGGYTF	TGTGCCAGCAGTCCGGGGGGGGCGGGAGGCTACACCTTC
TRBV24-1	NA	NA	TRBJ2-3	CATSDPTGRTDTQYF	TGTGCCACCAGTGATCCGACAGGTCGCACAGATACGCAGTATTTT
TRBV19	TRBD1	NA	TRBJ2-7	CATRGQGFYEQYF	TGTGCCACTAGGGGACAGGGGTTCTACGAGCAGTACTTC
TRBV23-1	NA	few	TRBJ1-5	CASNSRDPHSNQPQHF	TGCGCCAGCAACAGCAGGGATCCCCATAGCAATCAGCCCCAGCATTTT
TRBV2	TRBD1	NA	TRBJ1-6	CASSVLRGQGSPLHF	TGTGCCAGCAGTGTCTTAAGGGGGCAAGGTTCACCCCTCCACTTT
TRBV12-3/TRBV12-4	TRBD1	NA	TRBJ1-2	CASTTGGIYGYTF	TGTGCCAGCACTACAGGGGGGATCTATGGCTACACCTTC
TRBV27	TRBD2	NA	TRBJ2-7	CASRPSGAYKQYF	TGTGCCAGCAGACCTAGCGGAGCCTATAAGCAGTACTTC
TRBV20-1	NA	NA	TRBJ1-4	CSARDSEKLFF	TGCAGTGCTAGGGACAGTGAAAAACTGTTTTTT
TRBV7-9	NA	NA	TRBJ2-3	CASSLASGPSTDTQYF	TGTGCCAGCAGCTTAGCTAGCGGTCCTAGCACAGATACGCAGTATTTT
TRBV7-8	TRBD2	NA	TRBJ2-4	CASSQSGSGGKNIQYF	TGTGCCAGCAGCCAAAGCGGGAGCGGGGGCAAAAACATTCAGTACTTC
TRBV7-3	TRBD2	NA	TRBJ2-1	CASSLIAGKTYNEQFF	TGTGCCAGCAGCTTAATAGCGGGCAAAACCTACAATGAGCAGTTCTTC
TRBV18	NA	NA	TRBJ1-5	CASSPGTTSNQPQHF	TGTGCCAGCTCACCAGGGACAACAAGCAATCAGCCCCAGCATTTT
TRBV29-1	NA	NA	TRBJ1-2	CSVGTANYGYTF	TGCAGCGTTGGGACAGCTAACTATGGCTACACCTTC
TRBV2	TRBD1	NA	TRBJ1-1	CASPIRGLNTEAFF	TGTGCCAGCCCAATCAGGGGGTTGAACACTGAAGCTTTCTTT
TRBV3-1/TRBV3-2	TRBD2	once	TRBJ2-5	CASSILAGGPETQYF	TGTGCCAGCAGCATACTAGCGGGAGGGCCGGAGACCCAGTACTTC
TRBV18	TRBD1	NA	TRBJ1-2	CASSPRTGKDYGYTF	TGTGCCAGCTCACCCAGGACAGGGAAAGACTATGGCTACACCTTC
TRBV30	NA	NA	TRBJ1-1	CAWGWDNVGAEAFF	TGTGCCTGGGGATGGGACAACGTAGGCGCTGAAGCTTTCTTT
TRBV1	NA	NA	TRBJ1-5	CTSSQGYREYQPQHF	TGCACCAGCAGCCAAGGTTACAGGGAGTATCAGCCCCAGCATTTT
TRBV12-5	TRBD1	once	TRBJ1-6	CASGFGQGSPLHF	TGTGCTAGTGGTTTCGGACAGGGTTCACCCCTCCACTTT
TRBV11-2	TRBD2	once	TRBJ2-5	CASSSRLAGGHETQYF	TGTGCCAGCAGCTCTAGACTAGCGGGGGGCCATGAGACCCAGTACTTC
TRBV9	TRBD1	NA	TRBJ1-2	CASSPRTGEVGYGYTF	TGTGCCAGCAGCCCTCGTACAGGGGAAGTCGGATATGGCTACACCTTC
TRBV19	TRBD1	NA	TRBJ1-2	CASSTGNQGGYGYTF	TGTGCCAGTAGTACGGGAAATCAGGGGGGCTATGGCTACACCTTC
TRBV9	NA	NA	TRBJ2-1	CASSVTGSYNEQFF	TGTGCCAGCAGCGTAACCGGGAGCTACAATGAGCAGTTCTTC
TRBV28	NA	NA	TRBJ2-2	CASSFFYTGELFF	TGTGCCAGCAGTTTTTTCTACACCGGGGAGCTGTTTTTT
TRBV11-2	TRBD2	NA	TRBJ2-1	CASSLMPTSGGWSEQFF	TGTGCCAGCAGCCTTATGCCGACTAGCGGGGGATGGAGTGAGCAGTTCTTC
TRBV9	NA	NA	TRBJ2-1	CASSWGQQSYNEQFF	TGTGCCAGCAGCTGGGGACAACAATCCTACAATGAGCAGTTCTTC
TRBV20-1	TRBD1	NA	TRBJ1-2	CSGPGTGGYTF	TGCAGTGGCCCCGGGACAGGAGGCTACACCTTC
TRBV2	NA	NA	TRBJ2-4	CASSELARQWENKNIQYF	TGTGCCAGCAGTGAACTGGCACGCCAGTGGGAGAACAAAAACATTCAGTACTTC
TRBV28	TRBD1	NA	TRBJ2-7	CASLHPGQSYEQYF	TGTGCCAGCCTCCACCCGGGACAGAGCTACGAGCAGTACTTC
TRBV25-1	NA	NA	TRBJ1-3	CASGGYSGNTIYF	TGTGCCAGTGGGGGGTACTCTGGAAACACCATATATTTT
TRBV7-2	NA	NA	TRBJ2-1	CASSLGGLDEQFF	TGTGCCAGCAGCCTAGGGGGGCTGGATGAGCAGTTCTTC
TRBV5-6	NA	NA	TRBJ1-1	CASSSRGTGKAFF	TGTGCCAGCAGCTCGAGAGGTACAGGTAAAGCTTTCTTT
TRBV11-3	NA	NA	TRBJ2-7	CASSLGNRDDEQYF	TGTGCCAGCAGCTTAGGGAACAGGGACGACGAGCAGTACTTC
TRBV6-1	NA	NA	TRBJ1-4	CASSERRTGQNEKLFF	TGTGCCAGCAGTGAGCGGAGAACAGGGCAAAATGAAAAACTGTTTTTT
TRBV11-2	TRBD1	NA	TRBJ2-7	CASSLTQGAVEQYF	TGTGCCAGCAGCTTAACACAGGGGGCAGTCGAGCAGTACTTC
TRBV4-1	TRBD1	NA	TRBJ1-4	CASSPETGEEEKLFF	TGCGCCAGCAGCCCCGAGACAGGGGAAGAAGAAAAACTGTTTTTT
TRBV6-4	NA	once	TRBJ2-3	CASSEQITDTQYF	TGTGCCAGCAGTGAACAGATCACAGATACGCAGTATTTT
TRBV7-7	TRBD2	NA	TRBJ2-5	CASSYSGMKETQYF	TGTGCCAGCAGCTATAGCGGGATGAAAGAGACCCAGTACTTC
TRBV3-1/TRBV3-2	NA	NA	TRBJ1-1	CASSPRRERVAFF	TGTGCCAGCAGCCCCCGAAGGGAGCGGGTAGCTTTCTTT